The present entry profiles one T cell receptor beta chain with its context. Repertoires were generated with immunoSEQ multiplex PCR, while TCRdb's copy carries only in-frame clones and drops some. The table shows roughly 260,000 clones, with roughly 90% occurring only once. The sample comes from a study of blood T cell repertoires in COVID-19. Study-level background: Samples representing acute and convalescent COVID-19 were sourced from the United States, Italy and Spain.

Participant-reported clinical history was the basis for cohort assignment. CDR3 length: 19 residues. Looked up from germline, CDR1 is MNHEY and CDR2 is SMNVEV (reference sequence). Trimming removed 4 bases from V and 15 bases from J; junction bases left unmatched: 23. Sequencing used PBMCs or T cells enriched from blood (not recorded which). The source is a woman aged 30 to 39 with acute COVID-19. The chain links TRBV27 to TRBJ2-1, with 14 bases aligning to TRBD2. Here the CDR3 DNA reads TGTGCCAGCAGTTCCGGACTAGCGGGAGGTCGTACCTCCCCAATGAAGTGGTTCTTC. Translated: CASSSGLAGGRTSPMKWFF.